What follows is one TCR beta chain and its context. The target antigen is unknown. Other DNA sequences of this sample code for an identical CDR3. Sequenced by immunoSEQ multiplex PCR; TCRdb stores in-frame clones only, minus some. This repertoire shows 1.4 million or so clones, approximately 98.5% found once; its top ten account for 0.36%. These data belong to a study of shared clonotypes between healthy human individuals. Findings and caveats of the study: Sequencing depth was predicted to influence how clonotypes are shared among donors. Tissues were not sampled, only blood, and their repertoires likely differ. In contrast to clonotypes shared by all four donors, non-shared clonotypes had lower generation probabilities.

The sample was naive CD4+ T cells sorted from blood. The subset was: CD45RA+ positively selected. The sequence derives from a man between 25 and 39 years old in good health.

CDR3 bases: TGTGCCAGCAGCGTAGGGCCGGGAGAAGTGTACGAGCAGTACTTC. This sequence encodes CASSVGPGEVYEQYF. This sequence joins TRBV9 and TRBJ2-7, with D possibly TRBD2 on 6 matching bases. V lost 0 bases and J 4 bases, leaving 14 bases between the germline ends. CDR1 is SGDLS, CDR2 YYNGEE, per germline. This CDR3 has 15 residues.